The clone carrying this T cell receptor (beta chain) was detected only once. Profiling relied on immunoSEQ multiplex PCR, and the TCRdb table lists in-frame clones only, not all of them. The table has 130,000 or so clones, roughly 80% seen once. The data are from a study of blood T cell repertoires in COVID-19. The CDR3 has 16 amino acids. Germline CDR1 reads SEHNR; CDR2 reads FQNEAQ (reference sequence). With V trimmed by 2 bases and J by 4 bases, 3 bases remained unmatched. Sequenced input: peripheral blood. This chain uses TRBV7-9 with TRBJ2-1, with 12 bases lining up with TRBD2. The source is a man aged 55 to 70 with acute or convalescent COVID-19. The CDR3 region has the DNA TGTGCCAGCAGCTTAATAACTAGCGGGGGGTACAATGAGCAGTTCTTC. This sequence encodes CASSLITSGGYNEQFF.